The next 17 T cell receptor beta chains were all read from a single sample in a study of CDR3 diversity in severe acne. TCRdb independently ran MiXCR on the PCR reads; one entry per CDR3 protein. The sample has 89,000 or so distinct CDR3 sequences, 48% seen once. Sample: blood. The receptors originated from a male donor in good health, serving as a control.

This clonotype was seen only a few times. V and J are TRBV29-1 and TRBJ1-1; D is perhaps TRBD1 (5 bases). This CDR3 is built from 15 residues. Germline loops: CDR1 SQVTM, CDR2 ANQGSEA. V dropped 1 base and J dropped 5 bases, with 17 bases sitting between them. The CDR3 loop reads CSVEGTGGLWTEAFF. CDR3 nucleotide sequence: TGCAGCGTTGAAGGGACCGGGGGATTGTGGACTGAAGCTTTCTTT.

The rearrangement uses TRBV29-1 and TRBJ2-7, with D perhaps matching TRBD2 (5 bases). CDR3 length: 12 amino acids. The germline gives CDR1 SQVTM, CDR2 ANQGSEA. V gave up 6 bases and J gave up 2 bases, with 11 bases separating them. The DNA of the CDR3 is TGCAGCGTGTGGACTGTGACCTACGAGCAGTACTTC. This codes for CSVWTVTYEQYF.

The chain links TRBV11-2 to TRBJ1-2; TRBD1 matches 7 bases. Germline-derived CDR1 and CDR2 are SGHAT and FQNNGV. This CDR3 is 13 amino acids long. The V and J ends lost 5 bases and 3 bases, in that order; junction bases with no gene match: 3. The CDR3 nucleotides are TGTGCCAGCAGCCGGGACAGAGACTATGGCTACACCTTC. It is translated as CASSRDRDYGYTF.

This sequence joins TRBV11-1 and TRBJ2-5, with D perhaps matching TRBD1 (5 bases). This CDR3 contains 16 residues. Germline lookup yields CDR1 SGHAT and CDR2 FQDESV (reference sequence). The ends were cut back, 9 bases at V and 5 bases at J, with 25 bases in the middle. The chain's CDR3 is CASSISWTLVRETQYF. The CDR3, as DNA: TGTGCCAGTAGTATTTCGTGGACACTGGTCCGGGAGACCCAGTACTTC.

The chain is built from TRBV6-5 and TRBJ1-2; 10 bases agree with TRBD1. Losses at the gene ends were 6 bases for V and 2 bases for J; bases not matched to a gene: 6. The germline V gene encodes CDR1 MNHEY and CDR2 SVGAGI. The CDR3 sequence is 15 residues long. This CDR3 reads CASRRQGATNYGYTF. The CDR3 nucleotides are TGTGCCAGCAGGAGACAGGGGGCGACCAACTATGGCTACACCTTC.

This clonotype was counted a few times. The genes are TRBV2 and TRBJ1-1; D is perhaps TRBD1 (5 bases). The CDR3 length is 12 residues. The germline V gene encodes CDR1 SNHLY and CDR2 FYNNEI. With 4 bases removed from V and 4 bases from J, the gap between germline ends came to 7 bases. CDR3 coding DNA: TGTGCCAGCAGTGGGGGGGGCACTGAAGCTTTCTTT. Translating it yields CASSGGGTEAFF.

This chain connects TRBV7-4 to TRBJ2-5, with TRBD2 matching over 8 bases. The V gene end was trimmed by 6 bases and the J gene end by 1 base; junction bases not matched to a gene: 13. CDR3 length: 17 amino acids. Germline V gene data show CDR1 as SGHVT and CDR2 as SQSDAQ. CDR3 in DNA: TGTGCCAGCAGGGGGGCAATGGCGGGAGGACTCCAAGAGACCCAGTACTTC. Translated: CASRGAMAGGLQETQYF.

There are many counts of this clonotype. This chain joins TRBV10-3 and TRBJ2-2; D is ambiguous. From germline, CDR1 is ENHRY and CDR2 SYGVKD. The CDR3 is made up of 12 amino acids. The ends were cut back, 7 bases at V and 0 bases at J, with 3 bases in the middle. The CDR3 spells CAINSNTGELFF. The CDR3 nucleotides are TGTGCCATCAACTCGAACACCGGGGAGCTGTTTTTT.

The chain joins TRBV12-3 or TRBV12-4 to TRBJ2-7; D not certain. This CDR3 is 12 amino acids long. V was pared by 5 bases and J by 10 bases, with 15 bases between. CDR3 sequence reads: CASSLGSPEQYF. DNA of the CDR3: TGTGCCAGCAGTCTGGGATCGCCCGAACAGTACTTC.

The gene calls are TRBV6-6 and TRBJ1-2; no firm D call. Trimming shortened V by 6 bases and J by 2 bases, and 10 bases separated the two germline ends. The germline V gene has CDR1 MNHNY and CDR2 SVGAGI (reference sequence). This CDR3 is 13 amino acids long. The CDR3 loop reads CASRLGVNYGYTF. DNA of the CDR3: TGTGCCAGCAGGCTCGGGGTCAACTATGGCTACACCTTC.

Many counts were recorded for this clonotype. The chain recombines TRBV15 with TRBJ1-2; 9 bases agree with TRBD1. V lost 1 base to trimming and J lost 5 bases; unmatched junction nucleotides: 11. CDR3 length: 17 amino acids. Germline V gives CDR1 LNHNV, CDR2 YYDKDF (reference sequence). CDR3 DNA sequence: TGTGCCACCAGCAGAGCCGGACAGGGGCGCTGGGGGTATGGCTACACCTTC. Translated, it gives CATSRAGQGRWGYGYTF.

This clonotype has only a few counts. The chain combines TRBV25-1 with TRBJ2-7, with D perhaps matching TRBD2 (5 bases). There are 14 residues in the CDR3. Trimming pared 3 bases from V and 2 bases from J, leaving 11 bases between. Germline lookup yields CDR1 MGHDK and CDR2 SYGVNS. The CDR3, as DNA: TGTGCCAGCAGTGAGGGCGGGTACCCCTACGAGCAGTACTTC. Amino acids: CASSEGGYPYEQYF.

As regards this clonotype: The junction does not match germline at one end; this may be a read error. This chain connects TRBV7-9 to TRBJ1-3, with 8 positions matching TRBD1. The germline CDR1 and CDR2 sequences are SEHNR and FQNEAQ (reference sequence). The CDR3 covers 15 residues. The CDR3 protein is CAGSSLTGAGNAIYF. For the CDR3, the DNA is TGTGCCGGCAGCTCATTGACAGGGGCTGGAAACGCCATATATTTT.

This clonotype was counted at least ten times. The chain employs TRBV11-2 and TRBJ1-1; D remains unclear. The germline CDR1 and CDR2 sequences are SGHAT and FQNNGV. Trimming removed 1 base at V and 7 bases at J, with 13 bases between. This CDR3 is 14 amino acids long. CDR3 coding DNA: TGTGCCAGCAGCTTAGGGTCTCGGGTCGATGAAGCTTTCTTT. This encodes CASSLGSRVDEAFF.

This clonotype was observed many times. The V and J genes are TRBV7-2 and TRBJ2-2, with 14 bases fitting TRBD2. Germline V gene data show CDR1 as SGHTA and CDR2 as FQGNSA. CDR3 length: 17 residues. V shed 5 bases and J 4 bases; nucleotides not matched to a gene: 6. The DNA for the CDR3 is TGTGCCAGCAGCCTGACTAGCGGGAGGGTTAGCACCGGGGAGCTGTTTTTT. Amino acid sequence: CASSLTSGRVSTGELFF.

The gene calls are TRBV6-1 and TRBJ2-2; D may be TRBD1 or TRBD2 (5 bases each). Between the trimmed V and J ends, which lost 3 bases and 4 bases, there was a span of 15 bases. The CDR3 totals 16 residues. Germline loops: CDR1 MNHNS, CDR2 SASEGT. The CDR3 spells CASSDEGTGATGELFF. The DNA for the CDR3 is TGTGCCAGCAGTGACGAGGGGACCGGGGCCACCGGGGAGCTGTTTTTT.

As concerns this clonotype: The CDR3 does not end in the conserved phenylalanine or tryptophan, so this is likely a read error. No DNA is shown, since the ends of the CDR3 on it are uncertain; the CDR3 is the one TCRdb lists. This chain uses TRBV2 with TRBJ2-6; TRBD1 is taken as the D call from the table, unchecked against the DNA. Germline V gene lookup returns CDR1 SNHLY and CDR2 FYNNEI. The CDR3 adds up to 10 amino acids, both ends counted. CDR3 protein: CASSERLGGR.